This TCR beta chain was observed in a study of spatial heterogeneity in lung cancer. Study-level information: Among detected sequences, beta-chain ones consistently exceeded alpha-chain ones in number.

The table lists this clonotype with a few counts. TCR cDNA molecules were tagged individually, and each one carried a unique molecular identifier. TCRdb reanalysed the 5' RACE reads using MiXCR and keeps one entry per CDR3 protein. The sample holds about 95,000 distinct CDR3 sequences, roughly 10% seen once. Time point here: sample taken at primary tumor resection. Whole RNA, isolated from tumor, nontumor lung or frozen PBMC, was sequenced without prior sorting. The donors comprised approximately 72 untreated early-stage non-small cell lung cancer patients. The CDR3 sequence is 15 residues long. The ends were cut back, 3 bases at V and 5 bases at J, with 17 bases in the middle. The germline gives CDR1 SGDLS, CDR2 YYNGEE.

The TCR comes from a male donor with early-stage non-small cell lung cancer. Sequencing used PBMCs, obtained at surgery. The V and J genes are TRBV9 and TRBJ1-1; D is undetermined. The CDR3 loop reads CASSEGRNRGTEAFF. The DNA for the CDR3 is TGTGCCAGCAGCGAGGGTCGCAATCGCGGGACTGAAGCTTTCTTT.